This T cell receptor (beta chain) is drawn from a study of blood T cell repertoires in COVID-19. Overall study: The origin of the acute and convalescent COVID-19 samples was the United States, Italy and Spain. Sample material is recorded as cDNA or gDNA derived from T cells, B-cell-depleted T cells, or PBMCs.

From germline, CDR1 is SGHKS and CDR2 YYEKEE (reference sequence). The trim removed 2 bases at V and 4 bases at J, leaving 7 bases unmatched. The CDR3 is 16 amino acids. The repertoire was sequenced with immunoSEQ multiplex PCR; TCRdb's copy has only in-frame clones and lacks some. Of 250,000 or so clones in the sample, about 82% were seen once. The J gene is TRBJ2-1, the V gene TRBV5-5, with TRBD1 matching 9 bases. The receptor was derived from a woman aged 55-70 years with active or convalescent COVID-19. Sequencing used peripheral blood. The DNA of the CDR3 is TGTGCCAGCAGCTTATCCGGGACAGGGTTGTACAATGAGCAGTTCTTC. This codes for CASSLSGTGLYNEQFF.